This record looks at one TCR beta chain sequence and its context. Whether given at about 4 or about 12 weeks, second doses were pooled. Trimming took 1 base from V and 7 from J; bases not matched to a gene: 3. The CDR3 extends over 14 amino acids. Germline loops: CDR1 SQVTM, CDR2 ANQGSEA. The data belong to a study of T cell responses to AZD1222 COVID-19 vaccine. Sequencing was performed with immunoSEQ multiplex PCR; in TCRdb, only in-frame clones are kept and a portion is missing. The table records about 160,000 clones, 70% to 90% of them present only once. The sample consisted of peripheral blood, taken 28 days after the second AZD1222 dose. J is TRBJ2-1 and V is TRBV29-1, with TRBD1 identical over 11 bases. This clonotype was obtained from an adult who received the AZD1222 COVID-19 vaccine. CDR3 loop: CSVEGGQGANEQFF. The CDR3 coding sequence is TGCAGCGTTGAAGGTGGACAGGGGGCTAATGAGCAGTTCTTC.